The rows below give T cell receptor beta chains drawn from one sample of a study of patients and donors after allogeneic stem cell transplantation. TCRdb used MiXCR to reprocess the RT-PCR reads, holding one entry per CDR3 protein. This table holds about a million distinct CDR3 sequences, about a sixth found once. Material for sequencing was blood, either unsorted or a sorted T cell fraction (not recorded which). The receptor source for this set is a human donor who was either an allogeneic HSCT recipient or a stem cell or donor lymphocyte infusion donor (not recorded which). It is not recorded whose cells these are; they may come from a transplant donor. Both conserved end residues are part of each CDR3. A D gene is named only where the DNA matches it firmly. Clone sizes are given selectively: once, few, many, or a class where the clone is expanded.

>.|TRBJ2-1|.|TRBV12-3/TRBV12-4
TGTGCCAGCAGTTTAGATGGGCCAGGAGGGGCGAATGAGCAGTTCTTC
CASSLDGPGGANEQFF
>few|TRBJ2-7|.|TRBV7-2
TGTGCCAGCAGCCGCGCGCGGTACGAGCAGTACTTC
CASSRARYEQYF
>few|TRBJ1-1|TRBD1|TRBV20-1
TGCAGTGCTAGTCGGCAGGGGGTGGGGAACACTGAAGCTTTCTTT
CSASRQGVGNTEAFF
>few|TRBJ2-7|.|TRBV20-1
TGCAGTGCTAGAGATAGGCGGGCGAACCCCTACGAGCAGTACTTC
CSARDRRANPYEQYF
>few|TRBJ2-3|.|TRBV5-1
TGCGCCAGCAGCTTAACTCCTTGGGCAGATACGCAGTATTTT
CASSLTPWADTQYF
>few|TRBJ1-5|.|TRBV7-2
TGTGCCAGCAGCCCGAGGGGAGGTAGTCAGCCCCAGCATTTT
CASSPRGGSQPQHF
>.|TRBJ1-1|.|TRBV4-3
TGCGCCAGCAGCCAGGGGGGGTCCGGGAACACTGAAGCTTTCTTT
CASSQGGSGNTEAFF
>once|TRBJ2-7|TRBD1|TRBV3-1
TGTGCCAGCAGCCTAGTCGGACAGGGTTCAGACGAGCAGTACTTC
CASSLVGQGSDEQYF
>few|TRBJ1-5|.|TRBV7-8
TGTGCCAGCAGCTCCGGCACACAGGCCGGGGGCAATCAGCCCCAGCATTTT
CASSSGTQAGGNQPQHF
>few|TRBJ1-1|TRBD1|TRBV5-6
TGTGCCAGCAGCTTGCCGACAGGGCCTAGCACTGAAGCTTTCTTT
CASSLPTGPSTEAFF
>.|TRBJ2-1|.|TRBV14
TGTGCCAGCAGCCAAGATAGGGTTACCCAGTTCTTC
CASSQDRVTQFF
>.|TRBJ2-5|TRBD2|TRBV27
TGTGCCAGCAGCTCAGGACTAGCGGGGGGGGATGAGACCCAGTACTTC
CASSSGLAGGDETQYF
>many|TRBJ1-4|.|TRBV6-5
TGTGCCAGCAGGCGTAATGAAAAACTGTTTTTT
CASRRNEKLFF
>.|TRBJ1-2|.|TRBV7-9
TGTGCCAGCACCCAGAGGGGGAGGGGAAGTGGTGGCTACACCTTC
CASTQRGRGSGGYTF
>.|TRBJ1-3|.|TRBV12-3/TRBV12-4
TGTGCCAGCAGTTTTAGCCTCTCTGGAAACACCATATATTTT
CASSFSLSGNTIYF
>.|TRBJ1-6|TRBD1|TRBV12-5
TGTGCTAGTGGTTTGGCGGGACAGTACGATTCACCCCTCCACTTT
CASGLAGQYDSPLHF
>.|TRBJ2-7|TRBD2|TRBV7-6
TGTGCCAGCGGAAATAGCGGGGTCCTCTCCTACGAGCAGTACTTC
CASGNSGVLSYEQYF
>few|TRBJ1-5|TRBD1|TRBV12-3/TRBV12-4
TGTGCCAGCAGTACCACAGGGGGAGGTCAGCCCCAGCATTTT
CASSTTGGGQPQHF
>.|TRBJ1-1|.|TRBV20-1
TGCAGTGCTAGAGGGGGGTTGGTCACTGAAGCTTTCTTT
CSARGGLVTEAFF
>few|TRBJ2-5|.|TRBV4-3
TGCGCCAGCAGCCAAGACTCCGGCTCGGGGGACTTCCAAGAGACCCAGTACTTC
CASSQDSGSGDFQETQYF
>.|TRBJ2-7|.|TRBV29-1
TGCAGCGTTGAGGGCAGACCCGGGGAGGAGCAGTACTTC
CSVEGRPGEEQYF
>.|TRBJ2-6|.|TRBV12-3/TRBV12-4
TGTGCCAGCAGGAGAAGCGCCGCTGGGGCCAACGTCCTGACTTTC
CASRRSAAGANVLTF
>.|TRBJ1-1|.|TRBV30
TGTGCCTGGAGTGTACTCGGGCCCTCGAACACTGAAGCTTTCTTT
CAWSVLGPSNTEAFF
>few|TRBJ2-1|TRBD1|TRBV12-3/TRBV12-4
TGTGCCAGCAGTTTTCGACAGGGGGCCAATGAGCAGTTCTTC
CASSFRQGANEQFF
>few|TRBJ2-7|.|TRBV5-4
TGTGCCAGCAGCTTGGATTATCGGGCAGGGCAGTACTTC
CASSLDYRAGQYF
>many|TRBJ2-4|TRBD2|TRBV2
TGTGCCAGCACTTTACCTGGGGCTAGCGGGCTAGCCAAAAACATTCAGTACTTC
CASTLPGASGLAKNIQYF
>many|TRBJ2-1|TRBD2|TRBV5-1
TGCGCCAGCAGCTGGGGGGGTAATGAGCAGTTCTTC
CASSWGGNEQFF
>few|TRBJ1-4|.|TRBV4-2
TGTGCCAGCAGCCCCCCCTTCCAAGAGGAAAAACTGTTTTTT
CASSPPFQEEKLFF